The 15 T cell receptor beta chains in this list originate from one sample, sequenced in a study of shared clonotypes between healthy human individuals. Using immunoSEQ multiplex PCR, the repertoire was profiled, and TCRdb retains in-frame clones only, with some absent. The table lists 600,000 or so clones, roughly 95% of them singletons. Only CD45RO-negative cells positively selected for CCR7 counted as naive CD8 cells, so terminally differentiated effector memory CD45RA+ cells were excluded. The sequencing sample was made of naive CD8+ T cells sorted from blood. These receptors all come from a woman aged 25 to 45 in good health.

V gene TRBV7-8 combines with J gene TRBJ2-1, with D possibly matching TRBD2 (6 bases). The CDR3 length is 13 residues. Trimming pared 8 bases from V and 7 bases from J, leaving 15 bases between. Germline values: CDR1 SGHVS, CDR2 FQNEAQ. CDR3 protein: CASRTGVGNEQFF. The DNA for the CDR3 is TGTGCCAGCCGAACGGGAGTGGGAAATGAGCAGTTCTTC.

CDR3 DNA sequence: TGTGCCAGCAGCGAGTTCAATCTCCAGGAGGGTGGCGGCTACACCTTC. It yields the protein CASSEFNLQEGGGYTF. The chain combines TRBV7-9 with TRBJ1-2; D unresolved. The V and J ends lost 5 bases and 8 bases respectively, with 24 bases between them. CDR1 and CDR2 (germline): SEHNR, FQNEAQ (reference sequence). The CDR3 spans 16 residues.

The V and J genes are TRBV12-2 and TRBJ1-2; the table's D call of TRBD1 was not tested on the DNA. TRBV12-2 corresponds to a pseudogene. The CDR3 length is 14 residues. CDR3 DNA sequence: TGTGCAAGTCCCTCTGAACAGGTATCCCGTGGCTACACCTTC. Residues: CASPSEQVSRGYTF.

This chain uses TRBV28 with TRBJ2-1; 12 nucleotides agree with TRBD1. Germline trimming cut 2 bases from V and 5 bases from J; bases unmatched to any gene: 4. CDR3 size: 16 residues. Germline loops: CDR1 MDHEN, CDR2 SYDVKM. The CDR3 protein is CASSLGTGGQDNEQFF. As DNA, the CDR3 is TGTGCCAGCAGTTTAGGGACAGGGGGCCAAGACAATGAGCAGTTCTTC.

The chain has TRBV25-1 and TRBJ2-7; D gene uncertain. The CDR3 is 11 amino acids. Germline V gives CDR1 MGHDK, CDR2 SYGVNS. V lost 2 bases and J lost 2, with 1 base in between. CDR3 sequence: CASSETYEQYF. Here the CDR3 DNA reads TGTGCCAGCAGTGAAACCTACGAGCAGTACTTC.

Details on this clone: Other nucleotide sequences in the sample specify the same CDR3. CDR3 in amino acids: CASSLGLAAYNEQFF. CDR3 in DNA: TGTGCCAGCAGTTTAGGACTAGCGGCCTACAATGAGCAGTTCTTC. The chain uses TRBV27 and TRBJ2-1, with TRBD2 matching 10 bases. Germline V gives CDR1 MNHEY, CDR2 SMNVEV (reference sequence). J was trimmed by 2 bases and V by 2 bases; bases with no gene match: 0. The length of the CDR3 is 15 residues.

J is TRBJ2-7 and V is TRBV5-4, with TRBD2 matching 8 bases. The CDR3 spans 14 residues. Germline V lookup: CDR1 SGHNT, CDR2 YYREEE (reference sequence). The V and J ends lost 4 bases and 5 bases, in that order; junction bases with no gene match: 8. The chain's CDR3 is CASSPGGSGNEQYF. The CDR3 bases are TGTGCCAGCAGCCCGGGGGGTAGCGGGAACGAGCAGTACTTC.

The V gene is TRBV29-1, the J gene TRBJ2-2; tentatively, D is TRBD2 (6 bases). CDR3 length: 11 residues. The germline V and J ends were trimmed by 7 bases and 7 bases, with 10 bases remaining between them. The V gene's germline CDR1 is SQVTM and CDR2 ANQGSEA. The CDR3 spells CSGTKDGELFF. As DNA, the CDR3 is TGCAGCGGGACTAAAGACGGGGAGCTGTTTTTT.

V gene TRBV6-5 combines with J gene TRBJ1-1; a weak D match, TRBD1 (5 bases). The V end lost 8 bases, the J end lost 5 bases, and 15 bases lay between the germline ends. This CDR3 has 13 amino acids. Germline values: CDR1 MNHEY, CDR2 SVGAGI. The CDR3 DNA reads as TGTGCCAGCGAATACGAAAGGGGAACTGAAGCTTTCTTT. It codes for CASEYERGTEAFF.

J is TRBJ2-7 and V is TRBV6-5, with 7 bases aligning to TRBD1. The CDR3 runs to 14 residues. Trimming at V came to 6 bases and at J to 5 bases, leaving 10 bases not matched to a gene. Per the germline V gene, CDR1 is MNHEY and CDR2 is SVGAGI. The CDR3 is CASSATGVIHEQYF. CDR3 nucleotide sequence: TGTGCCAGCAGCGCCACAGGGGTAATCCACGAGCAGTACTTC.

This chain links TRBV29-1 with TRBJ1-4, with 7 bases lining up with TRBD1. The trim removed 4 bases at V and 6 bases at J, leaving 5 bases unmatched. The CDR3 loop spans 13 amino acids. Germline lookup yields CDR1 SQVTM and CDR2 ANQGSEA. CDR3 loop: CSVVDRVDEKLFF. The CDR3 region has the DNA TGCAGCGTTGTCGACAGGGTTGATGAAAAACTGTTTTTT.

The rearrangement joins TRBV7-9 to TRBJ1-4; unclear D gene. Looked up from germline, CDR1 is SEHNR and CDR2 is FQNEAQ (reference sequence). Trimming cost V 0 bases and J 7 bases, with 12 bases left between them. The CDR3 spans 15 residues. The CDR3 region is CASSLAMAAPEKLFF. The CDR3 nucleotides are TGTGCCAGCAGCTTAGCGATGGCCGCGCCTGAAAAACTGTTTTTT.

V gene TRBV7-8 combines with J gene TRBJ2-7; TRBD2 matches 7 bases. Per the germline V gene, CDR1 is SGHVS and CDR2 is FQNEAQ. Trimming took 5 bases from V and 3 from J; bases not matched to a gene: 4. This CDR3 is 13 amino acids long. CDR3 sequence reads: CASSIRDYYEQYF. DNA for the CDR3: TGTGCCAGCAGCATCCGGGACTACTACGAGCAGTACTTC.

The genes are TRBV27 and TRBJ2-1; D is possibly TRBD1 or TRBD2 (5 bases each). The CDR3 runs 15 residues. The V end lost 5 bases, the J end lost 1 base, and 12 bases lay between the germline ends. CDR1 and CDR2 from the germline V gene are MNHEY and SMNVEV (reference sequence). CDR3 sequence: CASSAGTLSYNEQFF. DNA for the CDR3: TGTGCCAGCAGTGCCGGGACCCTATCCTACAATGAGCAGTTCTTC.

This chain uses TRBV14 with TRBJ2-7; possibly TRBD2 for D (6 bases). The CDR3 loop spans 15 amino acids. The germline V gene encodes CDR1 SGHDN and CDR2 FVKESK. The V and J ends lost 3 bases and 6 bases respectively, with 18 bases between them. CDR3 loop: CASSHEPLLAGEQYF. Written as DNA, the CDR3 is TGTGCCAGCAGCCATGAACCACTACTAGCTGGCGAGCAGTACTTC.